This T cell receptor (beta chain) is from a study of blood T cell repertoires in COVID-19. Overall study context: From the United States, Italy and Spain came samples of acute and convalescent COVID-19. T cells, B-cell-depleted T cells, or PBMCs supplied cDNA or gDNA.

Original processing methods: Amplification of reference gene primers was used by the study to estimate nucleated cell counts. Generated by immunoSEQ multiplex PCR, the TCRdb table keeps only in-frame clones and is missing some. D and trimming were read from the DNA, whereas the V and J calls and clone size are those reported in that table. In the table there are 390,000 or so clones, roughly 85% of which are singletons. V was clipped by 3 bases and J by 14 bases; unmatched bases: 18. The CDR3 runs 16 residues. Germline V gives CDR1 KGHSH, CDR2 LQKENI. The clonotype comes from a woman aged 25-40 years with active or convalescent COVID-19. The chain recombines TRBV18 with TRBJ1-4; 7 bases fit TRBD1. The material sequenced was peripheral blood. DNA of the CDR3: TGTGCCAGCTCACCCGTGTCTGGACAGGCACTTAATAGGCTGTTTTTT. Translating gives CASSPVSGQALNRLFF.